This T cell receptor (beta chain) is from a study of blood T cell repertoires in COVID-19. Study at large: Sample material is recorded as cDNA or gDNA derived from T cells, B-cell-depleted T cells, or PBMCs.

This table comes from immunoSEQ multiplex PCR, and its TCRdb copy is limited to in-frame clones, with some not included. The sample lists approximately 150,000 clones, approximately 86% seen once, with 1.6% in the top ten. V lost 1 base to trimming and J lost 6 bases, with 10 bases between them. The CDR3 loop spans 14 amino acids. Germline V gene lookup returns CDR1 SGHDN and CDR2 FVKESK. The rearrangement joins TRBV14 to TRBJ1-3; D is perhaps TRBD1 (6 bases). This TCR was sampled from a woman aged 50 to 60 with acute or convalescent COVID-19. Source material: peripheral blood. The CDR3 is CASSQAGGLNTIYF. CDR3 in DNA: TGTGCCAGCAGCCAAGCGGGGGGCTTAAACACCATATATTTT. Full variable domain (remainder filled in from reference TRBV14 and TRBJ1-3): EAGVTQFPSHSVIEKGQTVTLRCDPISGHDNLYWYRRVMGKEIKFLLHFVKESKQDESGMPNNRFLAERTGGTYSTLKVQPAELEDSGVYFCASSQAGGLNTIYFGEGSWLTVV.